The entry below gives a single T cell receptor beta chain sequence along with its context. PCR was performed using 60 Vbeta and 13 Jbeta primers. Sequencing used immunoSEQ multiplex PCR; TCRdb keeps in-frame clones, though not all of them. Among about 90,000 clones listed, around 70% were seen once. Per germline, CDR1 MGHRA and CDR2 YSYEKL. Between the trimmed V and J ends, which lost 1 base and 6 bases, there was a span of 13 bases. The CDR3 has 14 amino acids. The data derive from a study of cytomegalovirus exposure and HLA in healthy donors. The chain couples TRBV4-1 to TRBJ2-7; no clear D. This clonotype was obtained from a woman between 45 and 60 years old in good health and CMV-seropositive. Specimen: PBMCs. CDR3 DNA: TGCGCCAGCAGCCAAGGGGCTCAGGTGGGCGAGCAGTACTTC. The encoded protein is CASSQGAQVGEQYF.